A selection of T cell receptor beta chains follows, all from one sample in a study of blood T cell repertoires in COVID-19. The data were produced by immunoSEQ multiplex PCR, yet TCRdb's version contains in-frame clones alone and is incomplete. This sample has more than 200,000 clones, with approximately 86% found just once. The sequenced sample consisted of peripheral blood. The receptor set was obtained from a man aged 30-40 years with active or convalescent COVID-19. Each CDR3 is given with its conserved first and last residue. Fields, in order: clone size, J gene, D gene, V gene, CDR3 DNA, CDR3 protein. D genes are given only for firm matches. The size field is filled for only some rows; it gives once, few, many or a size class.

once TRBJ1-2 - TRBV21-1 TGTGCCAGCAGCAAAGGGTACAGCGGAGAATCTGGCTACACCTTC CASSKGYSGESGYTF
once TRBJ2-1 TRBD1 TRBV2 TGTGCCAGCAGTGCCCTTCCCCTTCTACACCCGCCTGAACCGGGACAGCATACCAACCAACAGTTCTTC CASSALPLLHPPEPGQHTNQQFF
- TRBJ1-5 TRBD1 TRBV7-3 TGTGCCAGCAGCCGCAGGGGGACAGGCCAGGATCAGCCCCAGCATTTT CASSRRGTGQDQPQHF
- TRBJ2-2 - TRBV7-9 TGTGCCAGCAGCTTAGCGGAACTAGCCACCGGGGAGCTGTTTTTT CASSLAELATGELFF
once TRBJ2-1 - TRBV7-8 TGTGCCAGCAGCTTATCCACGGGTGAGCAGTTCTTC CASSLSTGEQFF
- TRBJ1-4 - TRBV6-5 TGTGCCAGCAAACGGGCCGGGACAACTAATGAAAAACTGTTTTTT CASKRAGTTNEKLFF
- TRBJ1-6 - TRBV30 TGTGCCGAACAACCATGGGGAGGGAGGGATTCACCCCTCCACTTT CAEQPWGGRDSPLHF
- TRBJ2-7 - TRBV29-1 TGCAGCGTGAAGGGGAACACCTACGAGCAGTACTTC CSVKGNTYEQYF
- TRBJ1-6 TRBD1 TRBV7-9 TGTGCCAGCAGCCAAGATTACGGACAGGGGGCGCTTTCCTCACCCCTCCACTTT CASSQDYGQGALSSPLHF
- TRBJ1-2 - TRBV5-1 TGCGCCAGCAGCCCACCTTTGGACAGTTATGGCTACACCTTC CASSPPLDSYGYTF
- TRBJ1-1 TRBD1 TRBV29-1 TGCAGCGCGACAGGGGCGAACACTGAAGCTTTCTTT CSATGANTEAFF
- TRBJ2-5 - TRBV5-6 TGTGCCAGCAGCCAAATAGCGTACCAAGAGACCCAGTACTTC CASSQIAYQETQYF
once TRBJ2-5 TRBD2 TRBV27 TGTGCCAGCAGTTTGAAACTAGCGGGGGCCCAAGAGACCCAGTACTTC CASSLKLAGAQETQYF
- TRBJ2-1 - TRBV4-2 TGTGCCAGCGGACCAGAACCGGGGTTCTACAATGAGCAGTTCTTC CASGPEPGFYNEQFF
- TRBJ2-5 TRBD2 TRBV9 TGTGCCAGCAGCGTAGGGGTGCGGGGGTTAAGAGAGACCCAGTACTTC CASSVGVRGLRETQYF
- TRBJ2-5 - TRBV11-2 TGTGCCAGCAGCTTTGAGGATAAGGCCCAGTACTTC CASSFEDKAQYF
many TRBJ2-7 TRBD1 TRBV10-2 TGCGCCAGCAACCGCGACAGGGGACTCGTCTACGAGCAGTACTTC CASNRDRGLVYEQYF
- TRBJ1-5 TRBD1 TRBV18 TGTGCCAGCTCACCAGGTCGAACAGGGGGCAGCAATCAGCCCCAGCATTTT CASSPGRTGGSNQPQHF
- TRBJ1-1 - TRBV7-7 TGTGCCAGCAGCTTAGGGCCTTGGACTGAAGCTTTCTTT CASSLGPWTEAFF
- TRBJ2-3 - TRBV5-1 TGCGCCAGCAGCTTGGAAAGGGGAGATACGCAGTATTTT CASSLERGDTQYF
- TRBJ1-6 - TRBV7-3 TGTGCCAGCAGCTTCCGGACAGCTCCTGCACTGGGGAATTCACCCCTCCACTTT CASSFRTAPALGNSPLHF
many TRBJ2-1 TRBD2 TRBV29-1 TGCAGCGTTACGGGGACTAGCGGGGGAAGTGAGCAGTTCTTC CSVTGTSGGSEQFF
once TRBJ2-4 - TRBV3-1/TRBV3-2 TGTGCCAGCAGCCAAGATTACGGGCAGGGTGGTGACATTCAGTACTTC CASSQDYGQGGDIQYF
- TRBJ2-5 TRBD2 TRBV7-8 TGTGCCAGCAGCCGGGTAGGCGGGGGAAACCAAGAGACCCAGTACTTC CASSRVGGGNQETQYF
once TRBJ1-3 - TRBV20-1 TGCAGTGCTAGTCGGGGGTTCTCTGGAAACACCATATATTTT CSASRGFSGNTIYF
- TRBJ1-1 - TRBV2 TGTGCCACGTTACAGAACAAGAACACTGAAGCTTTCTTT CATLQNKNTEAFF
- TRBJ2-7 TRBD2 TRBV10-3 TGTGCCTCCTCGGGGGGGGCGGGGTACGAGCAGTACTTC CASSGGAGYEQYF
- TRBJ2-1 - TRBV30 TGTGCCTGGAGTATCGGTTATGAGCAGTTCTTC CAWSIGYEQFF
- TRBJ2-7 TRBD1 TRBV27 TGTGCCAGCAGTTTAAACGGGGACAGGGTCGTCGAGCAGTACTTC CASSLNGDRVVEQYF
- TRBJ2-5 - TRBV11-2 TGTGCCAGCAGCTTAAGAGTGGGCAAGGAGACCCAGTACTTC CASSLRVGKETQYF
- TRBJ1-6 - TRBV29-1 TGCAGCGTTAGCCAGGTTGAGAATTCACCCCTCCACTTT CSVSQVENSPLHF
- TRBJ2-1 - TRBV6-5 TGTGCCAGCAGTTACACAAAATACCCCCCTGGCAATGAGCAGTTCTTC CASSYTKYPPGNEQFF
- TRBJ1-4 - TRBV27 TGTGCCAGCAGTGAGACACTTGCAACTAATGAAAAACTGTTTTTT CASSETLATNEKLFF
- TRBJ2-1 - TRBV7-9 TGTGCCAGCAGCTCGTACAATACAGACTATAGGCCCAATGAGCAGTTCTTC CASSSYNTDYRPNEQFF
- TRBJ1-1 TRBD1 TRBV5-1 TGCGCCAGCAGCTTGGGGACAGGGCCTAAGAACACTGAAGCTTTCTTT CASSLGTGPKNTEAFF
- TRBJ2-5 - TRBV6-2/TRBV6-3 TGTGCCAGCAGCCCGAGCCTAGGACTACAAGAGACCCAGTACTTC CASSPSLGLQETQYF
- TRBJ1-2 - TRBV9 TGTGCCAGCAGCGTTACGAGTGGTAGCTACACCTTC CASSVTSGSYTF
- TRBJ1-5 - TRBV4-2 TGTGCCAGCAGCCAAGCTGTAAGCAATCAGCCCCAGCATTTT CASSQAVSNQPQHF
- TRBJ1-1 TRBD1 TRBV6-8 TGTGCCAGCAGAGACCCCGTCAGGAGGCAGGGGGCAGAGGGCACTGAAGCTTTCTTT CASRDPVRRQGAEGTEAFF
- TRBJ2-5 - TRBV10-2 TGCGCCAGCGGCTGGACAGCCCAAGAGACCCAGTACTTC CASGWTAQETQYF
- TRBJ1-1 TRBD1 TRBV5-1 TGCGCCAGCAGCTCTGAGGGGGACAGCATGAACACTGAAGCTTTCTTT CASSSEGDSMNTEAFF
- TRBJ2-7 - TRBV23-1 TGCGCCAGCAGTCAATCATTCCCAACGGCCGGGGGAAGGCTATGGGAGCAGTACTTC CASSQSFPTAGGRLWEQYF
- TRBJ2-3 TRBD2 TRBV4-3 TGCGCCAGCAGCCAAGATCAGGGCAGCGGGGGCACAGATACGCAGTATTTT CASSQDQGSGGTDTQYF
- TRBJ1-6 TRBD1 TRBV3-1/TRBV3-2 TGTGCCAGCAGCCAAGCGGACAGGGGTTCACCCCTCCACTTT CASSQADRGSPLHF
once TRBJ1-1 - TRBV21-1 TGTGCCAGGGTTAGGAGCCAGAACACTGAAGCTTTCTTT CARVRSQNTEAFF
- TRBJ1-2 - TRBV19 TGTGCCAGTAGTATGAACCCGGGACTCTATGGCTACACCTTC CASSMNPGLYGYTF
- TRBJ2-3 - TRBV12-3/TRBV12-4 TGTGCCAGCCCTAGCCCCTACACAGATACGCAGTATTTT CASPSPYTDTQYF
- TRBJ2-7 - TRBV6-2/TRBV6-3 TGTGCCAGCAGTTACGGCGGGGAAACCTACGAGCAGTACTTC CASSYGGETYEQYF
- TRBJ1-1 - TRBV5-1 TGCGCCAGCAGCTTGCTCGGAGCTGAAGCTTTCTTT CASSLLGAEAFF
- TRBJ2-1 TRBD2 TRBV29-1 TGCAGCGTTGAAGGGACTAGCGGGGGGGCCATTGAGCAGTTCTTC CSVEGTSGGAIEQFF
- TRBJ2-7 - TRBV7-9 TGTGCCAGCAGCCAAGTGTCAGAAGGGGCCTACGAGCAGTACTTC CASSQVSEGAYEQYF
many TRBJ2-3 TRBD2 TRBV6-4 TGTGCCAGCACCGAAAGCGGGGGGGCCGGGGATACGCAGTATTTT CASTESGGAGDTQYF